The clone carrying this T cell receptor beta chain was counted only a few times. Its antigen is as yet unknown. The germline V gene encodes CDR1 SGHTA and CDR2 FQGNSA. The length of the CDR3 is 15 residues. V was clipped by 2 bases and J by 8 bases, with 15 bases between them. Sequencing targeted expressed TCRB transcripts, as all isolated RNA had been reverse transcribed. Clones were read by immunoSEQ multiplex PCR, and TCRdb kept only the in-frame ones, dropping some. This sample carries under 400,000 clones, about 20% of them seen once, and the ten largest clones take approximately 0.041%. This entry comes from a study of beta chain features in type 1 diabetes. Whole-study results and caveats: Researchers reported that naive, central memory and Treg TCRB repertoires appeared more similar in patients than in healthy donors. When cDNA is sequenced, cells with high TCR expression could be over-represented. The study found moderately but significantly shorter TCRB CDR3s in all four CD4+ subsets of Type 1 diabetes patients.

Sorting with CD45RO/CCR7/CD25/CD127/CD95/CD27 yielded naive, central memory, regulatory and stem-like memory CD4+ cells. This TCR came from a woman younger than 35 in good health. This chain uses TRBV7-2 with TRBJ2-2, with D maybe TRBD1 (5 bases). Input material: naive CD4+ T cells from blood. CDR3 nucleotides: TGTGCCAGCAGCTTATTCCCCCAGGGAAGAGGGGAGCTGTTTTTT. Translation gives CASSLFPQGRGELFF. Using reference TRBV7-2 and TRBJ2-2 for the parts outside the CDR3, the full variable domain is GAGVSQSPSNKVTEKGKDVELRCDPISGHTALYWYRQSLGQGLEFLIYFQGNSAPDKSGLPSDRFSAERTGGSVSTLTIQRTQQEDSAVYLCASSLFPQGRGELFFGEGSRLTVL.